This record looks at one TCR beta chain sequence and its context. Antigen: not known. These donors, healthy bone marrow donors, were studied. The sample is drawn from a study of cytomegalovirus exposure and HLA in healthy donors. The study's findings and limits: Presence/absence analyses treated sequencing depth as roughly uniform across donors. Later findings reportedly placed an Asian-associated ancestry cluster below the approximately 620-donor mean for N-insertions.

The V and J ends lost 4 bases and 7 bases, in that order; junction bases with no gene match: 6. The germline CDR1 and CDR2 sequences are SQVTM and ANQGSEA. The CDR3 has 14 amino acids. The study ran its PCR with 60 Vbeta and 13 Jbeta primers. Only in-frame clones appear in the TCRdb table, and some are missing; sequencing was by immunoSEQ multiplex PCR. The data show under 200,000 clones, 65% to 85% seen once. This chain joins TRBV29-1 and TRBJ1-4; 10 bases fit TRBD1. This TCR derives from a woman aged 45 to 65 in good health and CMV-seropositive. The sample comprised PBMCs. In DNA form, the CDR3 reads TGCAGCGTTGGGACGGGACAGGGGCGTGAAAAACTGTTTTTT. Amino acid sequence: CSVGTGQGREKLFF.